The rows below give T cell receptor beta chains drawn from one sample of a study of blood T cell repertoires in COVID-19. Clones were sequenced by immunoSEQ multiplex PCR, and TCRdb holds only the in-frame ones, with some missing. Of 70,000 to 85,000 clones detected, around nine tenths appear once; the ten largest clones hold roughly 2.5%. Sequenced material: peripheral blood. These receptors originate from a man in his 70s with active or convalescent COVID-19. CDR3s include the opening cysteine and the closing phenylalanine or tryptophan. The order of the fields is clone size, J gene, D gene, V gene, CDR3 DNA, CDR3 protein. A D gene is named only where the DNA matches it firmly. The size entry is marked missing in some rows and otherwise reads once, few, many or a size class.

NA | TRBJ2-3 | NA | TRBV7-6 | TGTGCCAGCAGCTTGGATCTAGGGGGAGATACGCAGTATTTT | CASSLDLGGDTQYF
NA | TRBJ1-4 | NA | TRBV12-3/TRBV12-4 | TGTGCCAGCAGTAAACAGGAAAAACTGTTTTTT | CASSKQEKLFF
NA | TRBJ2-1 | TRBD2 | TRBV7-2 | TGTGCCAGCAGTTGGACTAGCCGATCCAATGAGCAGTTCTTC | CASSWTSRSNEQFF
NA | TRBJ2-3 | NA | TRBV3-1/TRBV3-2 | TGTGCCAGCAGCCGGGCTCGAGCAGATACGCAGTATTTT | CASSRARADTQYF
NA | TRBJ2-3 | NA | TRBV12-3/TRBV12-4 | TGTGCCAGCAGGCTAAACACAGATACGCAGTATTTT | CASRLNTDTQYF
NA | TRBJ1-3 | NA | TRBV5-1 | TGCGCCAGCAGCTTGGGGACAGTCGCTGGAAACACCATATATTTT | CASSLGTVAGNTIYF
NA | TRBJ2-2 | TRBD1 | TRBV3-1/TRBV3-2 | TGTGCCAGCAGCGGGACAGGGCGGCCGAACACCGGGGAGCTGTTTTTT | CASSGTGRPNTGELFF
NA | TRBJ1-1 | TRBD1 | TRBV6-5 | TGTGCCAGCAGTCCCGGGACAGGATATACTGAAGCTTTCTTT | CASSPGTGYTEAFF
NA | TRBJ1-1 | NA | TRBV3-1/TRBV3-2 | TGTGCCAGCAGAAAAGAGGAGGGGATAAACACTGAAGCTTTCTTT | CASRKEEGINTEAFF
once | TRBJ2-5 | TRBD2 | TRBV27 | TGTGCCAGCAGTTTTCGACTAGCGGGAACGCAAGAGACCCAGTACTTC | CASSFRLAGTQETQYF
NA | TRBJ2-2 | TRBD2 | TRBV5-1 | TGCGCCAGCAGCCCCCTGGCTAGCGGGGGCACCGGGGAGCTGTTTTTT | CASSPLASGGTGELFF
NA | TRBJ2-7 | NA | TRBV7-7 | TGTGCCAGCAGCTTAGGCGGGACGGGGGAGCAGTACTTC | CASSLGGTGEQYF
NA | TRBJ1-1 | TRBD1 | TRBV18 | TGTGCCAGCTCACCGGGACAGTGGGGCACTGAAGCTTTCTTT | CASSPGQWGTEAFF
NA | TRBJ1-1 | TRBD1 | TRBV19 | TGTGCCAGTGCCATTAGGGGGCCCGGGGGTGACACTGAAGCTTTCTTT | CASAIRGPGGDTEAFF
NA | TRBJ1-2 | TRBD1 | TRBV5-1 | TGCGCCAGCAGCGGAGGGACAGGGGGTTCCTATGGCTACACCTTC | CASSGGTGGSYGYTF
NA | TRBJ2-3 | TRBD2 | TRBV5-5 | TGTGCCAGCAACCTAGCGGGAGCAGATACGCAGTATTTT | CASNLAGADTQYF
NA | TRBJ2-5 | TRBD1 | TRBV19 | TGTGCCAGTAGTAGCTTTAGGGACAGAGAAGAGACCCAGTACTTC | CASSSFRDREETQYF
NA | TRBJ1-1 | NA | TRBV7-8 | TGTGCCAGCAGCTTAGGTAACCAAGGGGTAAGAGGAGCTTTCTTT | CASSLGNQGVRGAFF
NA | TRBJ2-1 | TRBD1 | TRBV30 | TGTGCCTGGAGTTTAGGACAGGGGTACAATGAGCAGTTCTTC | CAWSLGQGYNEQFF
NA | TRBJ2-1 | NA | TRBV6-1 | TGTGCCAGCAGTGAATTGAGCGGCCTCAACCGCAATGAGCAGTTCTTC | CASSELSGLNRNEQFF
NA | TRBJ2-5 | TRBD2 | TRBV5-1 | TGCGCCAGCAGCTTGGGAGGGACTAGCGCCAAACAAGAGACCCAGTACTTC | CASSLGGTSAKQETQYF
NA | TRBJ1-1 | NA | TRBV7-9 | TGTGCCAGCAGCTTAGAGGCGGACACTGAAGCTTTCTTT | CASSLEADTEAFF
few | TRBJ2-7 | TRBD2 | TRBV9 | TGTGCCAGCAGCGCCTTAGCGGGAGCTTTCTACGAGCAGTACTTC | CASSALAGAFYEQYF
once | TRBJ2-1 | TRBD2 | TRBV4-1 | TGCGCCAGCAGCCAAGATAGCGGGAGGGTAAATGAGCAGTTCTTC | CASSQDSGRVNEQFF
NA | TRBJ2-7 | NA | TRBV9 | TGTGCCAGCAGCGTAGGGGACTTCTCTAAGCAGTACTTC | CASSVGDFSKQYF